Following are 27 T cell receptor beta chains from one sample sequenced in a study of beta chain features in type 1 diabetes listed by TCRdb under 2018. Paper-wide results and their limitations: In all four CD4+ subsets, TCRB CDR3 length was moderately but significantly shorter in type 1 diabetes patients.

Library preparation employed the immunoSEQ multiplex PCR assay. The entire isolated RNA was reverse transcribed using the High Capacity cDNA Reverse Transcription Kit, and thus expressed TCRB transcripts were sequenced. The table was pulled from immuneACCESS by TCRdb, which kept in-frame rearrangements only. Such tables lose some clones; where checked, under half of the loss comes from unresolved V genes, and the rest has no known cause. In this sample the table shows a few hundred thousand clones, approximately 15% of which occur a single time. Together, the top ten hold roughly 0.016% of the sample. No antigens are known for them. The sample was naive CD4+ T cells from blood. This specimen's cell subset or site label, per the study, means: true naive CD4+ T cells. The source of these receptors is a woman younger than 35 with type 1 diabetes.

This clone showed up just a few times. The chain links TRBV29-1 to TRBJ2-1; TRBD1 matches 7 bases. The V gene's germline CDR1 is SQVTM and CDR2 ANQGSEA. The trim removed 3 bases at V and 8 bases at J, leaving 4 bases unmatched. This CDR3 contains 12 residues. In nucleotides, the CDR3 is TGCAGCGTTGAGATAACAGGGGATGAGCAGTTCTTC. It yields the protein CSVEITGDEQFF.

This clone has only a few counts. This chain connects TRBV18 to TRBJ2-5; D is perhaps TRBD2 (6 bases). This CDR3 spans 13 amino acids. CDR1 and CDR2 (germline): KGHSH, LQKENI. V was shortened by 6 bases and J by 2 bases, with 10 bases between the two germline ends. The CDR3: CASSRDLQETQYF. The DNA for the CDR3 is TGTGCCAGCTCCCGGGACTTACAAGAGACCCAGTACTTC.

J is TRBJ2-1 and V is TRBV28, with 7 bases lining up with TRBD2. With 3 bases clipped from V and 5 bases from J, the junction kept 7 bases outside the gene matches. Looked up from germline, CDR1 is MDHEN and CDR2 is SYDVKM. The CDR3 totals 15 residues. The DNA for the CDR3 is TGTGCCAGCAGTTTGGGCGGGAGTAGGGACAATGAGCAGTTCTTC. Its translation is CASSLGGSRDNEQFF.

This clone was recorded a few times. The J gene is TRBJ1-2, the V gene TRBV28; D ambiguous. Trimming took 4 bases from V and 4 from J, leaving 7 bases between them. From germline, CDR1 is MDHEN and CDR2 SYDVKM. The length of the CDR3 is 12 residues. In nucleotides, the CDR3 is TGTGCCAGCAGTTCCAGAATCTATGGCTACACCTTC. This gives the protein CASSSRIYGYTF.

The V and J genes are TRBV11-3 and TRBJ1-1; 7 nucleotides align to TRBD1. Trimming cost V 5 bases and J 8 bases; bases outside gene matches: 5. CDR1 and CDR2 (germline): SGHNT, YENEEA. The CDR3 is 12 amino acids. The CDR3 here is CASSTGQEEAFF. The CDR3, as DNA: TGTGCCAGCAGCACCGGACAGGAGGAAGCTTTCTTT.

The chain recombines TRBV10-3 with TRBJ2-2; D remains unclear. The CDR3 sequence is 14 residues long. Germline CDR1 reads ENHRY; CDR2 reads SYGVKD. V dropped 2 bases and J dropped 1 base, with 5 bases sitting between them. The CDR3 here is CAISEAKNTGELFF. CDR3 sequence (DNA): TGTGCCATCAGTGAGGCGAAGAACACCGGGGAGCTGTTTTTT.

The sample holds a few counts of this clone. V usage is TRBV14 and J usage is TRBJ2-2; D might be TRBD2 (6 bases). CDR3 length: 18 residues. Germline CDR1 is SGHDN and CDR2 is FVKESK. V dropped 4 bases and J dropped 1 base, with 19 bases sitting between them. CDR3: CASSPAFSVAENTGELFF. In DNA form, the CDR3 reads TGTGCCAGCAGCCCGGCGTTCTCGGTAGCGGAGAACACCGGGGAGCTGTTTTTT.

V gene TRBV4-3 combines with J gene TRBJ2-1; TRBD2 agrees at 9 bases. The CDR3 consists of 17 residues. J lost 6 bases, V lost 1 base, and 10 bases had no gene match. CDR1 is LGHNA and CDR2 is YSLEER in the germline V gene. CDR3 DNA: TGCGCCAGCAGCCAAGTTCCTAGCGGGAAACTTGGCAATGAGCAGTTCTTC. Translation: CASSQVPSGKLGNEQFF.

This clone occurred a few times. The chain employs TRBV6-1 and TRBJ2-4; 7 nucleotides agree with TRBD1. Losses at the gene ends were 5 bases for V and 6 bases for J; bases not matched to a gene: 7. CDR3 size: 14 residues. The V gene's germline CDR1 is MNHNS and CDR2 SASEGT. The CDR3 DNA sequence: TGTGCCAGCAGTCAGACAGGGCTACGAAACATTCAGTACTTC. Amino acid sequence: CASSQTGLRNIQYF.

This clone was detected only a few times. V gene TRBV2 combines with J gene TRBJ1-1; 7 bases fit TRBD1. In germline, CDR1 is SNHLY, CDR2 FYNNEI. Trimming took 5 bases from V and 3 from J; bases not matched to a gene: 3. This CDR3 is 13 amino acids long. The chain's CDR3 is CASSTGEDTEAFF. CDR3 coding DNA: TGTGCCAGCAGTACAGGGGAGGACACTGAAGCTTTCTTT.

This chain links TRBV14 with TRBJ2-5; D perhaps matches TRBD2 (6 bases). The V end was cut by 1 base, the J end by 5 bases, with 11 bases between. The CDR3 runs 14 residues. Germline V gene sequence: CDR1 SGHDN, CDR2 FVKESK. CDR3 in DNA: TGTGCCAGCAGCCAAGTGGCTAGCGTGGAGACCCAGTACTTC. It translates to CASSQVASVETQYF.

The J gene is TRBJ2-5, the V gene TRBV11-3, with 10 bases that match TRBD2. Germline CDR1 reads SGHNT; CDR2 reads YENEEA. The V segment lost 3 bases and the J segment 1 base; nucleotides outside the gene matches: 2. CDR3 length: 15 amino acids. CDR3 loop: CASSLGLASQETQYF. CDR3 coding DNA: TGTGCCAGCAGCTTGGGACTAGCGAGCCAAGAGACCCAGTACTTC.

In this sample, this clone turned up a few times. The chain links TRBV18 to TRBJ2-5; weak D call: TRBD1 (6 bases). Germline V lookup: CDR1 KGHSH, CDR2 LQKENI. This CDR3 has 14 residues. V was pared by 5 bases and J by 0 bases, with 10 bases between. The CDR3 spells CASSNRAYQETQYF. The CDR3 nucleotides are TGTGCCAGCTCAAACAGGGCATACCAAGAGACCCAGTACTTC.

The chain is built from TRBV5-4 and TRBJ1-1; D gene uncertain. Deletions cut 0 bases from V and 4 bases from J, with 19 bases between. The CDR3 has 17 amino acids. Germline CDR1 and CDR2: SGHNT and YYREEE (reference sequence). The CDR3 coding sequence is TGTGCCAGCAGCTTGGGCCCGGGGAGGCGGAATGGCACTGAAGCTTTCTTT. As protein: CASSLGPGRRNGTEAFF.

This rearrangement joins TRBV5-4 to TRBJ2-5; 11 bases agree with TRBD2. CDR3 length: 16 residues. Germline CDR1 SGHNT, CDR2 YYREEE (reference sequence). V gave up 1 base and J gave up 5 bases; unmatched junction bases: 7. CDR3 region: CASSLRLASGRETQYF. CDR3 bases: TGTGCCAGCAGCTTGAGGCTCGCTAGCGGGAGGGAGACCCAGTACTTC.

As DNA, the CDR3 is TGTGCCAGTAGGATTATAGCGGGAGTCAACACCGGGGAGCTGTTTTTT. This codes for CASRIIAGVNTGELFF. The chain is built from TRBV19 and TRBJ2-2; TRBD2 matches 9 bases. The CDR3 consists of 16 residues. V shed 6 bases and J 2 bases; nucleotides not matched to a gene: 7. CDR1 and CDR2 (germline): LNHDA, SQIVND (reference sequence).

The chain is built from TRBV11-2 and TRBJ2-3; TRBD1 matches 8 bases. This CDR3 has 19 residues. V gave up 0 bases and J gave up 3 bases; unmatched junction bases: 14. CDR1 is SGHAT, CDR2 FQNNGV, per germline. CDR3 residues: CASSLDSTGGRRRTDTQYF. CDR3 nucleotide sequence: TGTGCCAGCAGCTTAGATAGCACAGGGGGAAGGAGGAGGACAGATACGCAGTATTTT.

DNA for the CDR3: TGTGCCAGCAGCCCGCGACAGGGAACTGAAGCTTTCTTT. It specifies CASSPRQGTEAFF. The chain combines TRBV14 with TRBJ1-1; TRBD1 matches at 7 bases. The J segment lost 5 bases and the V segment lost 4 bases, leaving 4 bases of the junction unmatched. The CDR3 length is 13 residues. Germline values: CDR1 SGHDN, CDR2 FVKESK.

This clone was seen more than once but under ten times. The gene calls are TRBV15 and TRBJ2-1; 7 nucleotides line up with TRBD2. The CDR3 is 15 amino acids. V lost 8 bases to trimming and J lost 4 bases; unmatched junction nucleotides: 11. CDR1 LNHNV and CDR2 YYDKDF come from the germline V gene (reference sequence). In DNA form, the CDR3 reads TGTGCCACCTCTAACCCCCCACTAGCGTACAATGAGCAGTTCTTC. Residues: CATSNPPLAYNEQFF.

This clone was picked up a small number of times. The chain links TRBV5-6 to TRBJ2-3, with 9 bases lining up with TRBD1. The J segment lost 1 base and the V segment lost 4 bases, leaving 4 bases of the junction unmatched. The CDR3 length is 15 residues. The germline V gene has CDR1 SGHDT and CDR2 YYEEEE. CDR3 loop: CASSQDRGGTDTQYF. CDR3 sequence (DNA): TGTGCCAGCAGCCAGGACAGGGGCGGCACAGATACGCAGTATTTT.

The V call is TRBV28, the J call TRBJ2-4, with 12 bases that match TRBD1. The V gene's germline CDR1 is MDHEN and CDR2 SYDVKM. The CDR3 covers 16 residues. V gave up 5 bases and J gave up 6 bases; unmatched junction bases: 8. The CDR3, as DNA: TGTGCCAGCAGTCCGAGACCGGGACAGGGGGCAAACATTCAGTACTTC. Amino acid sequence: CASSPRPGQGANIQYF.

V gene TRBV19 combines with J gene TRBJ2-7; D perhaps matches TRBD2 (5 bases). Germline CDR1 and CDR2: LNHDA and SQIVND (reference sequence). Trimming removed 5 bases at V and 0 bases at J, with 20 bases between. The CDR3 loop spans 17 amino acids. The CDR3 DNA sequence: TGTGCCAGTAGTCCCCGATACGGGGAAACACTCTCCTACGAGCAGTACTTC. Translated, it gives CASSPRYGETLSYEQYF.

This clone turned up a few times. The chain couples TRBV30 to TRBJ1-5; D is undetermined. This CDR3 region has 14 residues. V lost 0 bases and J 3 bases, leaving 9 bases between the germline ends. Germline CDR1 reads GTSNPN; CDR2 reads SVGIG (reference sequence). The CDR3 region is CAWSVQTDNQPQHF. The CDR3 nucleotides read TGTGCCTGGAGTGTACAAACAGACAATCAGCCCCAGCATTTT.

The chain recombines TRBV18 with TRBJ2-7; 8 bases agree with TRBD2. CDR3 length: 15 amino acids. Germline V CDR1 and CDR2: KGHSH, LQKENI. The junction had 7 bases not matched to a gene; V was cut back by 5 bases and J by 1 base. The CDR3 DNA follows: TGTGCCAGCTCATCCGGGAGGGCCTCATCCTACGAGCAGTACGTC. Residues: CASSSGRASSYEQYV.

This clone was seen ten or more times. This chain links TRBV13 with TRBJ2-7; D is unclear. The CDR3 covers 12 residues. Germline assignment: CDR1 PRHDT and CDR2 FYEKMQ (reference sequence). Between the trimmed V and J ends, which lost 8 bases and 1 base, there was a span of 9 bases. The CDR3 sequence is CASGFRSYEQYV. The DNA of the CDR3 is TGTGCCAGCGGATTCAGGTCCTACGAGCAGTACGTC.

This clone turned up a few times. Different DNA sequences within this sample yield the same CDR3. The genes are TRBV7-2 and TRBJ2-3, with 7 bases matching TRBD1. V lost 1 base, J lost 3 bases, and 1 base stayed unmatched. The germline gives CDR1 SGHTA, CDR2 FQGNSA. The CDR3 covers 14 residues. As DNA, the CDR3 is TGTGCCAGCAGCTTAGACAGGGGTACAGATACGCAGTATTTT. Protein: CASSLDRGTDTQYF.

This clone was detected a few times. The chain recombines TRBV7-2 with TRBJ2-3, with D perhaps TRBD2 (5 bases). CDR3 size: 16 residues. The germline gives CDR1 SGHTA, CDR2 FQGNSA. V lost 6 bases and J 2 bases, leaving 18 bases between the germline ends. The CDR3 coding sequence is TGTGCCAGCAGTAGGTCCTCAGGACTCTCCACAGATACGCAGTATTTT. Its translation: CASSRSSGLSTDTQYF.